This T cell receptor beta chain appears in the sequencing data of a study of blood T cell repertoires in COVID-19 (dated by TCRdb to 2018 to 2021). Turning to the overall study: Samples covering the acute and convalescent phases of COVID-19 were provided by collaborators in the United States, Italy and Spain. A freely available public database, intended as a resource for researchers studying the immune response to SARS-CoV-2, is where the repertoires were released. A de-identified subject ID, COVID-19 status, age in years and sex were almost always included in the sample metadata. Samples were obtained from the ongoing ImmuneRACE study (first 160 participants) and from approximately 1,200 subjects provided by 6 global collaborators. The dataset comprised deeply sampled blood TCRbeta repertoires from subjects exposed to, actively infected with, or recovered from COVID-19. Where available, HLA class I and class II types were obtained from metadata supplied by the sample provider rather than from assay-based typing. The material from the prospective study consisted of cDNA or gDNA derived from T cells, B-cell-depleted T cells, or PBMCs.

This clone occurred once. Its antigen is not yet known. The sample holds no much larger clone one base away, and base qualities are not on file. V loses 1 base at its end and J loses 1 base; junction bases beyond the gene matches: 5. There are 16 amino acids in the CDR3, from cysteine to phenylalanine inclusive. Of all the DNA, just the CDR3 is kept, 48 bases in frame from base 1. CDR1 and CDR2, looked up from the germline V gene (reference sequence), are LNHNV and YYDKDF. Overall study outcomes, separate from this receptor: Clinical and demographic metadata were provided uncurated, with the amount varying by source and participant.

The immunoSEQ Assay, a bias-controlled multiplex PCR, was used to amplify TCRbeta CDR3 regions from genomic DNA. Turning to the authors' computational methods: Nucleated cell counts per sample were estimated from amplification of reference gene primers within the assay. To quantify the absolute abundance of each unique TCRbeta CDR3 rearrangement, sequence reads were collapsed and filtered. Productive Simpson clonality was computed per sample as the square root of Simpson's diversity index over productive rearrangements. This immuneACCESS table, as held by TCRdb, lists in-frame sequences with V and J called but not all clones. Of the missing ones, under half trace to an unresolved V gene in checked studies; the others have no known cause. V, J and clone size derive from that table, while D and trimming were established from the DNA sequence. This sample holds approximately 84,000 clones; 85% to 90% were observed only once. Of the sample, approximately 1.6% is held by the ten largest clones.

Collaborating institutions collected whole blood in K2EDTA tubes following their own protocols. For TCRbeta analysis, collaborators shipped samples as frozen whole blood, isolated PBMCs, or DNA extracted from either of those sample types. The V gene is TRBV15 and the J gene is TRBJ1-1; 8 central nucleotides agree with TRBD1. The specimen was peripheral blood. The TCR sequence derives from a human donor with active COVID-19. The donor label of this sample is uncertain. CDR3 sequence: CATSRVAGTGNTEAFF. The nucleotide sequence is TGTGCCACCAGCAGAGTTGCCGGGACAGGGAACACTGAAGCTTTCTTT.